This T cell receptor (beta chain) was sequenced in a study of blood T cells in healthy people across ages. Findings and limits, study-wide: The lack of PBMC sorting stopped any conclusive naive versus antigen-experienced comparison.

The authors ran a second PCR of about 6 to 12 cycles using a sample-barcoded 5' primer and a J-beta primer mix. MiXCR was run by TCRdb on the 5' RACE reads, yielding one entry per CDR3 protein. The top ten clones hold 20% to 25% of a sample with under 750,000 distinct CDR3 sequences, around 48% of them seen once. Concerning this clonotype itself: What it recognizes is unknown.

The trim removed 1 base at V and 7 bases at J, leaving 9 bases unmatched. The CDR3 runs to 17 residues. The germline gives CDR1 DFQATT, CDR2 SNEGSKA (reference sequence). The receptor comes from a man older than 75 in good health. The sample was blood. This chain joins TRBV20-1 and TRBJ2-1, with 14 nucleotides matching TRBD2. The CDR3 protein is CSARVAGTSGSSNEQFF. In DNA form, the CDR3 reads TGCAGTGCTAGAGTAGCCGGGACTAGCGGGAGCTCAAATGAGCAGTTCTTC.